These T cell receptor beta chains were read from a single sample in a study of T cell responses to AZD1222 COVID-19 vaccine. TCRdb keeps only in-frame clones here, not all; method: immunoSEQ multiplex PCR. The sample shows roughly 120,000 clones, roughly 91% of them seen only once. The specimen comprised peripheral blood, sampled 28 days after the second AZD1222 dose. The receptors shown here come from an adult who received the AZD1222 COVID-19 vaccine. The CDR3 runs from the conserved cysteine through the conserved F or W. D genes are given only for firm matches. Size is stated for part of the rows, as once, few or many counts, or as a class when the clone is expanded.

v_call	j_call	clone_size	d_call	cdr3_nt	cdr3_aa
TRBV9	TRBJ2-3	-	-	TGTGCCAGCAGCGTAGAAGGAGCAGGGTTCGCAGATACGCAGTATTTT	CASSVEGAGFADTQYF
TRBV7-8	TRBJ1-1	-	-	TGTGCCAGCAGACAGAAGCCGGGGGGGAACACTGAAGCTTTCTTT	CASRQKPGGNTEAFF
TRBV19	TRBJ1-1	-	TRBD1	TGTGCCAGTAGTCCTTACTTTGACAGGGCCCCTGAAGCTTTCTTT	CASSPYFDRAPEAFF
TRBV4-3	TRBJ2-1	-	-	TGCGCCAGCAGCCAAGTTTTCCCGGGCAATGAGCAGTTCTTC	CASSQVFPGNEQFF
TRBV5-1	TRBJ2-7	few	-	TGCGCCAGCAGCTGGACAGAGGGGTCCTACGAGCAGTACTTC	CASSWTEGSYEQYF
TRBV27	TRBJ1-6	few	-	TGTGCCAGCAGGCTAGAGGGGGGGAGGGGTTCACCCCTCCACTTT	CASRLEGGRGSPLHF
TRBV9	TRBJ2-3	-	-	TGTGCCAGCAGCCCCCGAGGCCGGCTAGGCGGCACAGATACGCAGTATTTT	CASSPRGRLGGTDTQYF
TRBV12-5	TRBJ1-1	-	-	TGTGCTAGTGGCTTCCACTCTCTCCCGGGATTCGGGGAAAGAGGAACTGAAGCTTTCTTT	CASGFHSLPGFGERGTEAFF
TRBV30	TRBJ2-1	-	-	TGTGCCTGGGTTAAGGATTACAATGAGCAGTTCTTC	CAWVKDYNEQFF
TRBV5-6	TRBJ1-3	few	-	TGTGCCAGCAGCTTCCCGGGCTCTGGAAACACCATATATTTT	CASSFPGSGNTIYF
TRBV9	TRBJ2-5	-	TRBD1	TGTGCCAGCAGCGTCTTAGGGGGCTCGGGGGAGACCCAGTACTTC	CASSVLGGSGETQYF
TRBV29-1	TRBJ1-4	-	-	TGCAGCGGACGGGGTGGGAATGAAAAACTGTTTTTT	CSGRGGNEKLFF
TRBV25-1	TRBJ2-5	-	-	TGTGCCAGCAGCCGACCGGGCCAAGCTGAGACCCAGTACTTC	CASSRPGQAETQYF
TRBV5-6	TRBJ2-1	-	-	TGTGCCAGCAGCTTGGCTCTGCCCAATGAGCAGTTCTTC	CASSLALPNEQFF
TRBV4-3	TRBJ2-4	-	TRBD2	TGCGCCAGCAGCCAAGGCCAGGGACTAAGCCCCCAAAACATTCAGTACTTC	CASSQGQGLSPQNIQYF
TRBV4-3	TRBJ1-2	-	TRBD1	TGCGCCAGCAGCCGCACAGGGGATTATAACTATGGCTACACCTTC	CASSRTGDYNYGYTF
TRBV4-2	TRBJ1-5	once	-	TGTGCCAGCAGCCAAGTTAGCAGCAATAGCAATCAGCCCCAGCATTTT	CASSQVSSNSNQPQHF
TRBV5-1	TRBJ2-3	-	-	TGCGCCAGCAGCATAGATCCTAGCACAGATACGCAGTATTTT	CASSIDPSTDTQYF
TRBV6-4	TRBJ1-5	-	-	TGTGCCAGCAGGCCACTGGGCCGACATACCTATAGCAATCAGCCCCAGCATTTT	CASRPLGRHTYSNQPQHF
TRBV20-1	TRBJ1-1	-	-	TGCAGTGCGACGCGGGAGGAAGCTTTCTTT	CSATREEAFF
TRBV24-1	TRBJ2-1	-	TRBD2	TGTGCCGCCGGGACTAGGTACAATGAGCAGTTCTTC	CAAGTRYNEQFF
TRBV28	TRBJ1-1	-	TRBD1	TGTGCCAGCACCTACCAGGAGACAGGGGTGAACACTGAAGCTTTCTTT	CASTYQETGVNTEAFF
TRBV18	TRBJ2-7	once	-	TGTGCCAGCTCACCACGGGGCGCAGGGTCCAACGAGCAGTACTTC	CASSPRGAGSNEQYF
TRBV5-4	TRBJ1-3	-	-	TGTGCCAGCAGCTTTAAGGGGCTATCGGGAAACACCATATATTTT	CASSFKGLSGNTIYF
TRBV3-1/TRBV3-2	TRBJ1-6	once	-	TGTGCCAGCAGCCAACTCGGGGCCGAGAATTCACCCCTCCACTTT	CASSQLGAENSPLHF
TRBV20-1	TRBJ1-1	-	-	TGCAGTGCTCTATGGGCCAGGGCATCTTTCTTT	CSALWARASFF